This T cell receptor beta chain was identified in a study of memory B cells and T cells in multiple sclerosis. Stimulus-free culture yielded autoproliferating CFSE-dim and non-proliferating CFSE-high T cells, each sequenced separately. Roughly 4.8x10^7 CFSE-labeled PBMCs were cultured less than 8 days unstimulated, then replicate wells were pooled. The PBMCs received approximately 0.5 uM CFSE and serum-free culture with no added stimuli. Regarding the study as a whole: Shared clonotype counts depended on differing compartment clone-set sizes and were normalized.

A note on this clone: Its specificity is not known.

Only in-frame clones appear in the TCRdb table, and some are missing; sequencing was by immunoSEQ multiplex PCR. The data hold 32,000 or so clones, with roughly 88% observed a single time. The sample taken for sequencing was PBMCs from blood kept in culture. This sequence was found in a human donor with multiple sclerosis.

The CDR3 spells CASSLELYSYEQYF. DNA for the CDR3: TGTGCCAGCAGCTTAGAGTTGTACTCCTACGAGCAGTACTTC. The chain links TRBV11-2 to TRBJ2-7; D not certain. The CDR3 totals 14 residues. Trimming pared 0 bases from V and 0 bases from J, leaving 6 bases between. Germline V gene lookup returns CDR1 SGHAT and CDR2 FQNNGV.